Sequencing of this T cell receptor beta chain was carried out in a study of blood T cell repertoires in COVID-19 (TCRdb year 2020). In terms of the full investigation: Samples from collaborators originated in the United States, Italy and Spain and spanned both the acute and convalescent phases of COVID-19. The prospective study material was composed of cDNA or gDNA derived from T cells, B-cell-depleted T cells, or PBMCs. The dataset comprised deeply sampled blood TCRbeta repertoires from subjects exposed to, actively infected with, or recovered from COVID-19. A freely available public database, intended as a resource for researchers studying the immune response to SARS-CoV-2, is where the repertoires were released. The samples were drawn from two sources: the first 160 participants of the ongoing ImmuneRACE study, and some 1,300 subjects contributed by 6 global collaborators. Sample metadata almost always included a de-identified subject ID, COVID-19 status, age in years and sex. Where HLA class I and class II types were available, the types were taken from metadata supplied by the sample provider, not from assay-based typing. The full study reports these points: The amount of clinical and demographic metadata varied by source and participant and was provided uncurated.

TCRbeta CDR3 regions were amplified from genomic DNA using the immunoSEQ Assay, a bias-controlled multiplex PCR. Per the original workflow: The number of nucleated cells in each sample was estimated from the amplification of reference gene primers within the assay. To quantify the absolute abundance of each unique TCRbeta CDR3 rearrangement, sequence reads were collapsed and filtered. For each sample, productive Simpson clonality was calculated as the square root of Simpson's diversity index across productive rearrangements. What TCRdb holds here is the immuneACCESS table cut down to in-frame rearrangements. Part of the clones is not present; checked against another copy, under half of the missing clones reflect an unresolved V gene, and the others are unexplained. That table is the source of V, J and clone size, and D and trimming were worked out from the DNA. The sample table lists around 63,000 clones, more than 75% of them with a count of one. Of the sample, around 1.2% is held by the ten largest clones.

The CDR3, cysteine through phenylalanine, is 15 amino acids long. Of all the DNA, just the CDR3 is kept, 45 bases in frame from base 1. V sheds 0 bases and J sheds 6 bases, leaving 9 bases between their ends. CDR1 MRHNA and CDR2 SNTAGT were looked up in the germline V gene. Whole blood was collected in K2EDTA tubes by collaborating institutions according to the institutions' own protocols. For TCRbeta analysis, collaborator samples were shipped as frozen whole blood, as isolated PBMCs, or as DNA extracted from either sample type. Note on this clone: Its antigen is still unknown. It has no much larger one-base neighbor in the sample; base qualities were not kept.

Sequencing was performed on peripheral blood. This TCR was sampled from an older woman with acute or convalescent COVID-19. The chain is made from TRBV6-4 and TRBJ1-6; a weak D assignment points to TRBD1 (5 bases agree). The DNA sequence reads TGTGCCAGCAGTGACTCTTGGGGGGGTAATTCACCCCTCCACTTT. It is translated as CASSDSWGGNSPLHF.